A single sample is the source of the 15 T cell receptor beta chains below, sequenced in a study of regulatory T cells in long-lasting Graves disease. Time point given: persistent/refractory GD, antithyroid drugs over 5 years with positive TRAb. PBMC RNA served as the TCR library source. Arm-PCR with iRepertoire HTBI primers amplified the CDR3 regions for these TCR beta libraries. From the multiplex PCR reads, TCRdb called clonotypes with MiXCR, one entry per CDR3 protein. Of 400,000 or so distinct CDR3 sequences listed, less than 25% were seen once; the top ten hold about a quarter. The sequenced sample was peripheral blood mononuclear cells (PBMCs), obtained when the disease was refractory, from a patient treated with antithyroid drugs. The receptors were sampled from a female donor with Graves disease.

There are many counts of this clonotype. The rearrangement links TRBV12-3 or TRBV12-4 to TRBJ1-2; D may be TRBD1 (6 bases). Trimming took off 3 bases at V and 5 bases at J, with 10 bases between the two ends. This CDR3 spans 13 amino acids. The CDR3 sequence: CASSLSGDYGYTF. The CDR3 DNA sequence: TGTGCCAGCAGTTTGTCAGGGGATTATGGCTACACCTTC.

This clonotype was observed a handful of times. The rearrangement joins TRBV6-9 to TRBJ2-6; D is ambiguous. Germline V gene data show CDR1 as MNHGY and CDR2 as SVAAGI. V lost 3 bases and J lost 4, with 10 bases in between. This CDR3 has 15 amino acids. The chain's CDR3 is CASSYSKFGANVLTF. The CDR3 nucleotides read TGTGCCAGCAGTTACTCAAAGTTCGGGGCCAACGTCCTGACTTTC.

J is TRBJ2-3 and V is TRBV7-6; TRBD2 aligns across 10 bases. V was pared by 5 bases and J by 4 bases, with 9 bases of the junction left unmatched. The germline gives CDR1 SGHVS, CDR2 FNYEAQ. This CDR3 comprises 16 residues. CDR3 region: CASSKDASGSADTQYF. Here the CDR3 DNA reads TGTGCCAGCAGCAAGGATGCTAGCGGGAGCGCAGATACGCAGTATTTT.

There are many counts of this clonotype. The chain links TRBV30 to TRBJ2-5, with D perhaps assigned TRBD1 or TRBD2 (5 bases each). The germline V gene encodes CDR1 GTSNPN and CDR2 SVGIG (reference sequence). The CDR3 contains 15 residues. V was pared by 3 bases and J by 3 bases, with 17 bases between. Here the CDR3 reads CAWSRWGSGEETQYF. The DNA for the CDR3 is TGTGCCTGGAGCCGGTGGGGGAGTGGGGAAGAGACCCAGTACTTC. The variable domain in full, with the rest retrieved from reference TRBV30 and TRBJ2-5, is SQTIHQWPATLVQPVGSPLSLECTVEGTSNPNLYWYRQAAGRGLQLLFYSVGIGQISSEVPQNLSASRPQDRQFILSSKKLLLSDSGFYLCAWSRWGSGEETQYFGPGTRLLVL.

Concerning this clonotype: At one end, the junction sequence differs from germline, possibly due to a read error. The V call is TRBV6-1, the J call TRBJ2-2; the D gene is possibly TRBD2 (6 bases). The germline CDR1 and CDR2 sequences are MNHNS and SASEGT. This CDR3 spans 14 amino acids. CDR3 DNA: TGTGCCAGCAGTAGCGGAGCGAACACCGGGGGGCTGTTTTTT. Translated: CASSSGANTGGLFF.

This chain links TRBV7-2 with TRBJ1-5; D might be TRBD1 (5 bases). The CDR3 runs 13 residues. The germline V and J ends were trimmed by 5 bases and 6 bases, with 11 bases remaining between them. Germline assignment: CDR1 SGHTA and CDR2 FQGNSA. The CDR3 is CASSAGTFQPQHF. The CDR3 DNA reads TGTGCCAGCAGCGCCGGGACGTTTCAGCCCCAGCATTTT. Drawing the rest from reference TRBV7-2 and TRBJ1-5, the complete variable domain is GAGVSQSPSNKVTEKGKDVELRCDPISGHTALYWYRQSLGQGLEFLIYFQGNSAPDKSGLPSDRFSAERTGGSVSTLTIQRTQQEDSAVYLCASSAGTFQPQHFGDGTRLSIL.

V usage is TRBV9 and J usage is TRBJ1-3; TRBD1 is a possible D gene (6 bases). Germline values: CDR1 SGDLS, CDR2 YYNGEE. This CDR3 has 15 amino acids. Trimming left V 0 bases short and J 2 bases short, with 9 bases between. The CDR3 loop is CASSVDGGPGNTIYF. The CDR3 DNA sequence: TGTGCCAGCAGCGTAGACGGGGGGCCTGGAAACACCATATATTTT.

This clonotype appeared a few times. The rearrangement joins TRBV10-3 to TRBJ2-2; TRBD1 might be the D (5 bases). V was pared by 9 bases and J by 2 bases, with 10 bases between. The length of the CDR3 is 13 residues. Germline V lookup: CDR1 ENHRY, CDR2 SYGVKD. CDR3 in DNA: TGTGCCATTATTGACAGCAACACCGGGGAGCTGTTTTTT. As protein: CAIIDSNTGELFF.

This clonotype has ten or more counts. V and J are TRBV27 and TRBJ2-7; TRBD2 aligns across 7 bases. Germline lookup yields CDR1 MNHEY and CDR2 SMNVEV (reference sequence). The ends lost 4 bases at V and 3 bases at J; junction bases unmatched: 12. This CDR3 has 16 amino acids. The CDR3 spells CASSSSGTKLYYEQYF. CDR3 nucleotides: TGTGCCAGCAGTTCTTCCGGGACTAAATTATACTACGAGCAGTACTTC.

CDR3 DNA sequence: TGTGCCAGCAGTTCACTGACAGGGGTGTTGACTGAAGCTTTCTTT. Translated, it gives CASSSLTGVLTEAFF. The V and J genes are TRBV5-5 and TRBJ1-1; 8 bases map to TRBD1. With 5 bases clipped from V and 5 bases from J, the junction kept 11 bases outside the gene matches. Looked up from germline, CDR1 is SGHKS and CDR2 is YYEKEE (reference sequence). The length of the CDR3 is 15 residues.

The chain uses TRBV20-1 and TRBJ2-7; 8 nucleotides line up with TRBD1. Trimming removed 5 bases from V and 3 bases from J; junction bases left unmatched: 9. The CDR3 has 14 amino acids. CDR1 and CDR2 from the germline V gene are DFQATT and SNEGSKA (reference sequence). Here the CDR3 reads CSAPLDRGGYEQYF. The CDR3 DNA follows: TGCAGTGCTCCTCTAGACAGGGGCGGCTACGAGCAGTACTTC.

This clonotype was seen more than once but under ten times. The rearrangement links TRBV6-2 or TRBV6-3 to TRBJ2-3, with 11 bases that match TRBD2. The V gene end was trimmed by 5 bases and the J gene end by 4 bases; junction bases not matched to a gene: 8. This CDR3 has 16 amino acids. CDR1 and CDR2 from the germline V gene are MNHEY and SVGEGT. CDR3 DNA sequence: TGTGCCAGCAGTGAACTAGCGGGAGTAGGGTCAGATACGCAGTATTTT. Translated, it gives CASSELAGVGSDTQYF.

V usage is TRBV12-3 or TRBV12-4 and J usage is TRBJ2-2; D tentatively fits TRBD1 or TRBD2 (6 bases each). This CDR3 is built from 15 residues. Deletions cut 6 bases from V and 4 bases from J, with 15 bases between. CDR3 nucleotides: TGTGCCAGCAGAACCGGGGGCGGCGGCACCGGGGAGCTGTTTTTT. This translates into CASRTGGGGTGELFF.

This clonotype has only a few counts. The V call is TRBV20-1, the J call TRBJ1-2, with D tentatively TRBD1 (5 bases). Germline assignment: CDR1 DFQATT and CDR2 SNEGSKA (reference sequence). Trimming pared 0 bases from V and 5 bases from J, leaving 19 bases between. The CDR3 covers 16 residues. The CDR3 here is CSARESGVSVNYGYTF. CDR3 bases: TGCAGTGCTAGAGAGTCGGGGGTTTCGGTTAATTATGGCTACACCTTC.

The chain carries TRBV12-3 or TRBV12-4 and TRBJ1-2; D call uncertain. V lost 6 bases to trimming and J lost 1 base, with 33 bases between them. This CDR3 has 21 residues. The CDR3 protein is CASSFNRPIPRVRKVNYGYTF. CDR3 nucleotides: TGTGCCAGCAGCTTTAACAGACCCATCCCCCGAGTTCGGAAAGTTAACTATGGCTACACCTTC.